This TCR beta chain was obtained from a study of cytomegalovirus exposure and HLA in healthy donors. The PCR contained 60 Vbeta and 13 Jbeta primers. Data came from immunoSEQ multiplex PCR; TCRdb stores just in-frame clones and leaves some out. The table includes fewer than 200,000 clones, about 80% detected once. The J segment lost 6 bases and the V segment lost 7 bases, leaving 10 bases of the junction unmatched. Germline V gene sequence: CDR1 GTSNPN, CDR2 SVGIG (reference sequence). This CDR3 has 15 residues. This clone was seen once. Sequencing was performed on PBMCs. This TCR was sampled from a woman in her twenties or thirties in good health and CMV-seronegative. The J gene is TRBJ2-1, the V gene TRBV30, with 12 bases identical to TRBD2. The CDR3 DNA reads TGTGCCTCTAGTAAAAAGACTAGCGGGAGCAATGAGCAGTTCTTC. It is translated as CASSKKTSGSNEQFF.